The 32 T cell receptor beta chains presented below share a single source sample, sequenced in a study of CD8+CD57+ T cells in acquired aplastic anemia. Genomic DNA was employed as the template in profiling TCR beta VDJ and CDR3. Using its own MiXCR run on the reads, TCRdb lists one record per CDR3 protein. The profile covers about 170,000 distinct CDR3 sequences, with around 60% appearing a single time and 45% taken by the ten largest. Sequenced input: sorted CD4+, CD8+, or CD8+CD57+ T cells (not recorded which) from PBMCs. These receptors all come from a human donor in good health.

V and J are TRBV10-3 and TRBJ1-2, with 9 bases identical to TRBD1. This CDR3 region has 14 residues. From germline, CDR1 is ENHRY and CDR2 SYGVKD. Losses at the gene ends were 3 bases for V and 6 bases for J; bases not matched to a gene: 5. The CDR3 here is CAISDGDRVNGYTF. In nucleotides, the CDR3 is TGTGCCATCAGTGATGGGGACAGGGTAAATGGCTACACCTTC.

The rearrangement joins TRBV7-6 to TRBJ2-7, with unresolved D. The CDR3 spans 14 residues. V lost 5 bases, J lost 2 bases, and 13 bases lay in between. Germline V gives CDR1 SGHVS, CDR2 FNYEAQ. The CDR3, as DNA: TGTGCCAGCAGCCCTGGAGCGTTACCCTACGAGCAGTACTTC. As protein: CASSPGALPYEQYF.

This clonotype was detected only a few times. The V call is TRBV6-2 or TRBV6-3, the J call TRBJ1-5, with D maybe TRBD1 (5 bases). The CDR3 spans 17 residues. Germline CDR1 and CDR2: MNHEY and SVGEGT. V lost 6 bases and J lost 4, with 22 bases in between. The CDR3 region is CASSHGRQYGLNQPQHF. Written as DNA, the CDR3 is TGTGCCAGCAGCCACGGGAGACAGTACGGTCTTAATCAGCCCCAGCATTTT.

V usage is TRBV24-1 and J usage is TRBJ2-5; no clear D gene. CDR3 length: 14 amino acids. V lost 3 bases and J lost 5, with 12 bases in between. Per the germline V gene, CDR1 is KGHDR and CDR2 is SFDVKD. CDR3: CATSDPRVDETQYF. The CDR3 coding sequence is TGTGCCACCAGTGATCCTAGGGTTGACGAGACCCAGTACTTC.

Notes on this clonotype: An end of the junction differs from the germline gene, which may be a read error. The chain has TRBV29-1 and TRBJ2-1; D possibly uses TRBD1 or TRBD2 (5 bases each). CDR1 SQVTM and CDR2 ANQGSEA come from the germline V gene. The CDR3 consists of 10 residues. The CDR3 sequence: CGGRGNEQFF. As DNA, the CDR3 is TGTGGGGGAAGAGGGAATGAGCAGTTCTTC.

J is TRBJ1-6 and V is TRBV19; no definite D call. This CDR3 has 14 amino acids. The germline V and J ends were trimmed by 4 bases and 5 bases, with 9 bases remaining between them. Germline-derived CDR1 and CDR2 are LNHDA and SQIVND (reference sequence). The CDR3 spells CASSKAPNNSPLHF. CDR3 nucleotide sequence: TGTGCCAGTAGTAAGGCCCCCAATAATTCACCCCTCCACTTT.

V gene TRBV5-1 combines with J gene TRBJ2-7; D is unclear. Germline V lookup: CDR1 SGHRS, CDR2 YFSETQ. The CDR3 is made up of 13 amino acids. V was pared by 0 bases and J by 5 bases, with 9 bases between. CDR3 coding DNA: TGCGCCAGCAGCTTGGGTGGTCAAAACGAGCAGTACTTC. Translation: CASSLGGQNEQYF.

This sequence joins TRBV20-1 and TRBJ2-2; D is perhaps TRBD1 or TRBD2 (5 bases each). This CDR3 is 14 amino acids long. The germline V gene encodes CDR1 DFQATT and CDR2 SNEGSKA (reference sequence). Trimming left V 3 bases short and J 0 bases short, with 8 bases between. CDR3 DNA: TGCAGTGCTAGGGGACCGTCGAACACCGGGGAGCTGTTTTTT. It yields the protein CSARGPSNTGELFF.

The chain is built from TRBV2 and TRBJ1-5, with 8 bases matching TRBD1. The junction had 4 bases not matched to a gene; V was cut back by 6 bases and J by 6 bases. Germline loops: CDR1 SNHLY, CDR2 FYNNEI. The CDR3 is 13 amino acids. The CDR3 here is CASRTGDGQPQHF. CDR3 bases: TGTGCCAGCAGGACAGGGGACGGTCAGCCCCAGCATTTT.

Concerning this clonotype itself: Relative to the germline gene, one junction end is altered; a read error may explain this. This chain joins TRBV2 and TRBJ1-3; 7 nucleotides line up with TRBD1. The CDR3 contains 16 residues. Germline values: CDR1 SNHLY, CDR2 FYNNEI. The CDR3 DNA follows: TGTGCCAGCAGGTCTAGGGACAGAGTCTCTGGAAACACCATGTATTTT. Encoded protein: CASRSRDRVSGNTMYF.

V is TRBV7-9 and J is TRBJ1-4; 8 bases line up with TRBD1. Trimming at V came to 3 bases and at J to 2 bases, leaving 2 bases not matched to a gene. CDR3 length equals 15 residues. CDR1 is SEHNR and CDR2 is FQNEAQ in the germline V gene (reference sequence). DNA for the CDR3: TGTGCCAGCAGCTTCCAGGGGGCTACTAATGAAAAACTGTTTTTT. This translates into CASSFQGATNEKLFF.

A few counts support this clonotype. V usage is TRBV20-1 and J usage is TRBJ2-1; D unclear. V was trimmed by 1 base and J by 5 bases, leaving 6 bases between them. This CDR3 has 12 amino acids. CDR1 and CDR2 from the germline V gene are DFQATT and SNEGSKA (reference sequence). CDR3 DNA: TGCAGTGCTAGAGTGGCCGACAATGAGCAGTTCTTC. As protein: CSARVADNEQFF.

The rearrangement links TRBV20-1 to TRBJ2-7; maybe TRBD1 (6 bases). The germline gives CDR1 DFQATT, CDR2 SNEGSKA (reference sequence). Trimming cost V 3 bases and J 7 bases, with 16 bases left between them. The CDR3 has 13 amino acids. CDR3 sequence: CSASWGRGAEQYF. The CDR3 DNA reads TGCAGTGCTAGTTGGGGCAGGGGAGCAGAGCAGTACTTC.

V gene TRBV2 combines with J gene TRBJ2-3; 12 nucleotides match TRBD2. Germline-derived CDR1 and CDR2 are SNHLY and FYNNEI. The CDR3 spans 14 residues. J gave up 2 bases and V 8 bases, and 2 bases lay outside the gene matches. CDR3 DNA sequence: TGTGCCAGCCGGACTAGCGGGAACACAGATACGCAGTATTTT. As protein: CASRTSGNTDTQYF.

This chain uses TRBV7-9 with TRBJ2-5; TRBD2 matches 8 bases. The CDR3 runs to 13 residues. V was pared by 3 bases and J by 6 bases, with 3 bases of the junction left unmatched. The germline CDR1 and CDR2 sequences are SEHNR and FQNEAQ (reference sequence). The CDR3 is CASSFSGGQTQYF. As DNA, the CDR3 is TGTGCCAGCAGCTTCAGCGGGGGACAGACCCAGTACTTC.

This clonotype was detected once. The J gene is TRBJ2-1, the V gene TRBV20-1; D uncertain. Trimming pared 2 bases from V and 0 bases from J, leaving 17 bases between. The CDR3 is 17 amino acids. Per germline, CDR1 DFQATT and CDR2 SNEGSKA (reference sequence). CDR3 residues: CSARRLVPPDSYNEQFF. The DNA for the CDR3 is TGCAGTGCTAGAAGACTGGTCCCGCCGGACTCCTACAATGAGCAGTTCTTC.

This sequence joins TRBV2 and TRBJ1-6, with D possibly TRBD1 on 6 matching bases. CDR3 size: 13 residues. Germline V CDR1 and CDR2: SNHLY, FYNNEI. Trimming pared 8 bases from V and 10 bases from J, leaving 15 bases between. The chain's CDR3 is CASRSNRESPLHF. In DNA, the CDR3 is TGTGCCAGCCGATCCAACAGGGAATCACCCCTCCACTTT.

CDR3: CASSEVGGTNEKLFF. The CDR3 nucleotides are TGTGCCAGCAGTGAAGTAGGGGGCACAAATGAAAAACTGTTTTTT. The chain joins TRBV6-1 to TRBJ1-4; 7 bases align to TRBD1. J gave up 5 bases and V 1 base, and 4 bases lay outside the gene matches. The length of the CDR3 is 15 residues. Per germline, CDR1 MNHNS and CDR2 SASEGT.

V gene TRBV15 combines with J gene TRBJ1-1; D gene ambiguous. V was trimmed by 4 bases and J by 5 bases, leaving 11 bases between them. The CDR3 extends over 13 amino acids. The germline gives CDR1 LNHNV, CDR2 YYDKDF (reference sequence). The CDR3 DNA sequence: TGTGCCACCAGCAATCACGGGGAGACTGAAGCTTTCTTT. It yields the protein CATSNHGETEAFF. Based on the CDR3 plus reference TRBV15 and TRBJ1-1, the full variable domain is DAMVIQNPRYQVTQFGKPVTLSCSQTLNHNVMYWYQQKSSQAPKLLFHYYDKDFNNEADTPDNFQSRRPNTSFCFLDIRSPGLGDTAMYLCATSNHGETEAFFGQGTRLTVV.

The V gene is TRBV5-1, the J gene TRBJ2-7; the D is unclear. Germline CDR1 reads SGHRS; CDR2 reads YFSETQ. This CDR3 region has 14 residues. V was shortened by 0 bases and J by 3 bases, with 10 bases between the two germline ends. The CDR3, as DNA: TGCGCCAGCAGCTTGGATGCAGGAAACTACGAGCAGTACTTC. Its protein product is CASSLDAGNYEQYF. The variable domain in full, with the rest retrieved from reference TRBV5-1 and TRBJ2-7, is KAGVTQTPRYLIKTRGQQVTLSCSPISGHRSVSWYQQTPGQGLQFLFEYFSETQRNKGNFPGRFSGRQFSNSRSEMNVSTLELGDSALYLCASSLDAGNYEQYFGPGTRLTVT.

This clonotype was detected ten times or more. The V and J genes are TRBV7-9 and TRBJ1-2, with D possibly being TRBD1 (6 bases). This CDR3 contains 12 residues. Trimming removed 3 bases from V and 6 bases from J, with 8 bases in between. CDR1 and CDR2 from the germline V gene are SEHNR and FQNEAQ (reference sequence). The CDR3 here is CASSFGGDGYTF. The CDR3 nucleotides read TGTGCCAGCAGCTTTGGGGGCGATGGCTACACCTTC.

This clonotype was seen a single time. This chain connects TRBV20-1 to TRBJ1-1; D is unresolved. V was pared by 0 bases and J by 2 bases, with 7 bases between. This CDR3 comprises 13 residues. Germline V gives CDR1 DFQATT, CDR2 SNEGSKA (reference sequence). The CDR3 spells CSAREDGNTEAFF. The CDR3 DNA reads TGCAGTGCTAGAGAAGACGGTAACACTGAAGCTTTCTTT.

The chain's CDR3 is CASSPRDAYNEQFF. CDR3 in DNA: TGTGCCAGCAGCCCACGGGACGCCTACAATGAGCAGTTCTTC. This chain uses TRBV7-9 with TRBJ2-1; TRBD1 or TRBD2 may be the D gene (5 bases each). Germline lookup yields CDR1 SEHNR and CDR2 FQNEAQ (reference sequence). CDR3 length equals 14 residues. V lost 5 bases and J 2 bases, leaving 10 bases between the germline ends.

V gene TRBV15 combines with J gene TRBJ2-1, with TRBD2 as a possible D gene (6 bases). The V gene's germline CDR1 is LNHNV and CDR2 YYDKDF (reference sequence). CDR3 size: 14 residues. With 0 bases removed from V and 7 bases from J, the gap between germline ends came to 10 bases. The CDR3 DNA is TGTGCCACCAGCAGAGATGGGGACTTGAATGAGCAGTTCTTC. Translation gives CATSRDGDLNEQFF.

The CDR3 region is CASSQARKFNSPLHF. The DNA for the CDR3 is TGCGCCAGCAGCCAAGCGAGAAAATTTAATTCACCCCTCCACTTT. V usage is TRBV4-3 and J usage is TRBJ1-6; D is unresolved. This CDR3 is built from 15 residues. With 1 base removed from V and 6 bases from J, the gap between germline ends came to 10 bases. Germline-derived CDR1 and CDR2 are LGHNA and YSLEER.

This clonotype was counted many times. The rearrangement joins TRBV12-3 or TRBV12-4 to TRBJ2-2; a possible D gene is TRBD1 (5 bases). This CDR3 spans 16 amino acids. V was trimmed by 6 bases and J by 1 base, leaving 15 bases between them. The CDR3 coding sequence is TGTGCCAGCAGAGAACCCCCAGGGCGGAACACCGGGGAGCTGTTTTTT. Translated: CASREPPGRNTGELFF.

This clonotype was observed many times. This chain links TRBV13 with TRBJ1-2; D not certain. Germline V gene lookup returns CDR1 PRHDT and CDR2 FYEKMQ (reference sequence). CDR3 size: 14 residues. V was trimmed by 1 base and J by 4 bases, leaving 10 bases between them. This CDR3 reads CASSLAGNSYGYTF. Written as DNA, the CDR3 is TGTGCCAGCAGCTTAGCCGGGAATAGCTATGGCTACACCTTC.

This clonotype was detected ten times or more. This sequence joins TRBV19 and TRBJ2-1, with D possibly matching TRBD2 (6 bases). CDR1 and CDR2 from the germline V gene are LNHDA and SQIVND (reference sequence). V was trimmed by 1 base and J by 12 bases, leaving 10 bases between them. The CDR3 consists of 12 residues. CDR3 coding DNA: TGTGCCAGTAGTATAGCCCAGGGAGGGCAGTTCTTC. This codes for CASSIAQGGQFF. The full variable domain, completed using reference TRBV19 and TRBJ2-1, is DGGITQSPKYLFRKEGQNVTLSCEQNLNHDAMYWYRQDPGQGLRLIYYSQIVNDFQKGDIAEGYSVSREKKESFPLTVTSAQKNPTAFYLCASSIAQGGQFFGPGTRLTVL.

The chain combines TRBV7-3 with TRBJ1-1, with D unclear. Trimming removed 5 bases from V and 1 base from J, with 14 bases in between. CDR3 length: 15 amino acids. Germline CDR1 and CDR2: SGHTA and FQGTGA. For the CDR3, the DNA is TGTGCCAGCAGCCTCCAAAATCTCCAGAACACTGAAGCTTTCTTT. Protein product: CASSLQNLQNTEAFF.

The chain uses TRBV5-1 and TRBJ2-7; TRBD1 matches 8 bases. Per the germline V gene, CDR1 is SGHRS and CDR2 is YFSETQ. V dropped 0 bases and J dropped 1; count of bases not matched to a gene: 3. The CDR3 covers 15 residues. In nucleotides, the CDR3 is TGCGCCAGCAGCTTGGCAGGGGGCGTTTCCTACGAGCAGTACTTC. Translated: CASSLAGGVSYEQYF.

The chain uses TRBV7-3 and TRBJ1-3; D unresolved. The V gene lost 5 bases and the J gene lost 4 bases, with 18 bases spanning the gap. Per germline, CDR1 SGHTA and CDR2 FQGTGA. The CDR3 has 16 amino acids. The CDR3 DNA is TGTGCCAGCAGCCCTCGGGCCTCCCTGGGAGGAAACACCATATATTTT. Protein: CASSPRASLGGNTIYF. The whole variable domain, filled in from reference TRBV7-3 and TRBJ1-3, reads GAGVSQTPSNKVTEKGKYVELRCDPISGHTALYWYRQSLGQGPEFLIYFQGTGAADDSGLPNDRFFAVRPEGSVSTLKIQRTERGDSAVYLCASSPRASLGGNTIYFGEGSWLTVV.

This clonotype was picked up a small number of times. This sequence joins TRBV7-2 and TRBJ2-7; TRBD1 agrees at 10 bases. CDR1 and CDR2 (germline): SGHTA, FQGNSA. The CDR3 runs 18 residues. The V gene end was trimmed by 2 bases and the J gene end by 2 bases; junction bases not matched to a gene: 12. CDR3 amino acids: CASSLYGTGDLFPYEQYF. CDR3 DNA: TGTGCCAGCAGCTTATATGGGACAGGGGATCTCTTTCCCTACGAGCAGTACTTC.